These T cell receptor beta chains were read from a single sample in a study of T cell responses to AZD1222 COVID-19 vaccine. The method was immunoSEQ multiplex PCR; TCRdb's version includes in-frame clones alone and lacks a portion of them. The repertoire holds about 130,000 clones, with over 90% as singletons. The material sequenced was peripheral blood, taken on day 0 of AZD1222 vaccination. The receptors derive from an adult in good health. Each CDR3 is given with its conserved first and last residue. Fields, in order: clone size, V gene, J gene, D gene, CDR3 protein, CDR3 DNA. The D gene is left open where the match is weak. Part of the rows lack a size; the others show once, few, many or a class for expanded clones.

>.|TRBV27|TRBJ1-5|.
CASSLDPYNQPQHF
TGTGCCAGCAGTTTGGATCCCTACAATCAGCCCCAGCATTTT
>once|TRBV27|TRBJ1-6|TRBD1
CASSLDRVSPLHF
TGTGCCAGCAGTTTAGACAGGGTATCACCCCTCCACTTT
>once|TRBV9|TRBJ1-1|TRBD1
CASSPVDRNEAFF
TGTGCCAGCAGCCCCGTGGACAGGAACGAAGCTTTCTTT
>.|TRBV10-3|TRBJ2-5|TRBD2
CAISDPRLAAQETQYF
TGTGCCATCAGTGATCCCCGACTAGCGGCACAAGAGACCCAGTACTTC
>few|TRBV28|TRBJ1-2|.
CASSFNEYGYTF
TGTGCCAGCAGTTTCAATGAGTATGGCTACACCTTC
>.|TRBV9|TRBJ1-5|.
CASSQTGLSNQPQHF
TGTGCCAGCAGTCAGACAGGTTTAAGCAATCAGCCCCAGCATTTT
>few|TRBV10-3|TRBJ1-1|TRBD1
CAISGTGGPIGHTEAFF
TGTGCCATCTCCGGGACAGGGGGCCCCATTGGACACACTGAAGCTTTCTTT
>.|TRBV7-3|TRBJ1-2|.
CASSPGGAGGYTF
TGTGCCAGCAGCCCCGGGGGGGCGGGAGGCTACACCTTC
>.|TRBV4-1|TRBJ2-7|.
CASSHDFSSSYEQYF
TGCGCCAGCAGCCACGATTTCAGTAGCTCCTACGAGCAGTACTTC
>once|TRBV7-2|TRBJ2-3|.
CASTEGPSTDTQYF
TGTGCCAGCACGGAGGGACCAAGCACAGATACGCAGTATTTT
>.|TRBV4-1|TRBJ2-7|.
CASSLTRNRGLTAYEQYF
TGCGCCAGCAGCCTTACCCGTAACAGGGGACTCACCGCCTACGAGCAGTACTTC
>.|TRBV3-1/TRBV3-2|TRBJ2-2|TRBD2
CASSHREGTGELFF
TGTGCCAGCAGCCATAGGGAGGGGACCGGGGAGCTGTTTTTT
>.|TRBV2|TRBJ1-2|.
CASRGDTSFIHGYTF
TGTGCCAGCAGGGGGGACACCTCTTTTATTCATGGCTACACCTTC
>.|TRBV2|TRBJ1-3|.
CASTSGGNTIYF
TGTGCCAGCACGTCGGGGGGAAACACCATATATTTT